What follows are 26 T cell receptor beta chains derived from one specimen sequenced in a study of metastatic and nonmetastatic thyroid tumors. Via MiXCR, TCRdb re-called the PCR reads. The table includes some 20,000 clones, about 30% detected once. The entire patient cohort was treatment-naive prior to thyroid surgery. Sequencing was done on a sample of blood. These receptors were obtained from a female donor with papillary thyroid cancer or a benign thyroid nodule (not recorded which). Some clones in this sample may be carry-over from other donors' samples.

This clone turned up a few times. CDR3 residues: CASSLAIGQGYEQFF. The CDR3 coding sequence is TGTGCCAGCAGTTTAGCGATAGGCCAGGGCTATGAGCAGTTCTTC. The chain recombines TRBV12-3 or TRBV12-4 with TRBJ2-1; a possible D gene is TRBD1 (5 bases). This CDR3 has 15 residues. V dropped 0 bases and J dropped 8 bases, with 14 bases sitting between them.

The CDR3 is CASSLAQGYEQYF. As DNA, the CDR3 is TGTGCCAGCAGCTTAGCCCAGGGCTACGAGCAGTACTTC. V is TRBV11-2 and J is TRBJ2-7, with D possibly matching TRBD1 (5 bases). Germline V CDR1 and CDR2: SGHAT, FQNNGV. CDR3 length equals 13 residues. The V end was cut by 1 base, the J end by 3 bases, with 7 bases between. The entire variable domain, with the rest obtained from reference TRBV11-2 and TRBJ2-7, is as follows: EAGVAQSPRYKIIEKRQSVAFWCNPISGHATLYWYQQILGQGPKLLIQFQNNGVVDDSQLPKDRFSAERLKGVDSTLKIQPAKLEDSAVYLCASSLAQGYEQYFGPGTRLTVT.

The V call is TRBV20-1, the J call TRBJ1-1; D is uncertain. The germline V gene has CDR1 DFQATT and CDR2 SNEGSKA (reference sequence). The V gene lost 3 bases and the J gene lost 7 bases, with 15 bases spanning the gap. CDR3 size: 13 residues. The CDR3 loop is CSASWRIGNEAFF. The CDR3 DNA follows: TGCAGTGCTAGTTGGCGGATCGGTAATGAAGCTTTCTTT.

The sample holds a few counts of this clone. The chain couples TRBV6-1 to TRBJ2-1; 11 bases are shared with TRBD2. The CDR3 sequence is 14 residues long. Germline V CDR1 and CDR2: MNHNS, SASEGT. Trimming removed 7 bases from V and 9 bases from J; junction bases left unmatched: 8. CDR3 nucleotide sequence: TGTGCCAGCAATGGGCTAGCGGGAGGAGGTGAGCAGTTCTTC. Translating gives CASNGLAGGGEQFF.

The chain recombines TRBV20-1 with TRBJ2-7; 7 nucleotides agree with TRBD2. Germline V gene sequence: CDR1 DFQATT, CDR2 SNEGSKA (reference sequence). This CDR3 contains 12 residues. V lost 6 bases and J lost 5; bases outside the gene matches: 7. CDR3 in amino acids: CSAGGRFDEQYF. The CDR3 region has the DNA TGCAGTGCGGGAGGGCGGTTCGACGAGCAGTACTTC.

V and J are TRBV12-3 or TRBV12-4 and TRBJ2-1; D call uncertain. V lost 0 bases to trimming and J lost 7 bases, with 13 bases between them. The CDR3 extends over 15 amino acids. Written as DNA, the CDR3 is TGTGCCAGCAGTTTAGCGCAGGCAGATATTAATGAGCAGTTCTTC. Protein sequence: CASSLAQADINEQFF.

Only one count was recorded for this clone. The chain employs TRBV2 and TRBJ2-4, with 8 bases fitting TRBD1. Looked up from germline, CDR1 is SNHLY and CDR2 is FYNNEI. V was pared by 6 bases and J by 6 bases, with 1 base of the junction left unmatched. The CDR3 runs 12 residues. CDR3 residues: CASSDRGNIQYF. The CDR3 DNA reads TGTGCCAGCAGCGACAGGGGAAACATTCAGTACTTC. The full variable domain, rest sourced from reference TRBV2 and TRBJ2-4, is EPEVTQTPSHQVTQMGQEVILRCVPISNHLYFYWYRQILGQKVEFLVSFYNNEISEKSEIFDDQFSVERPDGSNFTLKIRSTKLEDSAMYFCASSDRGNIQYFGAGTRLSVL.

The chain joins TRBV3-1 to TRBJ1-4; tentative D call: TRBD1 (5 bases). V lost 3 bases to trimming and J lost 8 bases, with 7 bases between them. This CDR3 is built from 12 residues. CDR1 LGHDT and CDR2 YNNKEL come from the germline V gene (reference sequence). DNA for the CDR3: TGTGCCAGCAGCCAGGGGGTGGAAAAACTGTTTTTT. Amino acid sequence: CASSQGVEKLFF.

This clone was seen more than once but under ten times. Distinct nucleotide sequences in the sample also encode this CDR3. CDR3: CASKIYGAEAFF. Here the CDR3 DNA reads TGTGCCAGCAAAATATACGGAGCCGAAGCTTTCTTT. The chain recombines TRBV28 with TRBJ1-1, with D uncertain. The CDR3 totals 12 residues. Trimming removed 7 bases from V and 8 bases from J, with 14 bases in between. Germline V lookup: CDR1 MDHEN, CDR2 SYDVKM.

The chain recombines TRBV5-1 with TRBJ1-1, with a weak D call TRBD1 (6 bases). With 6 bases removed from V and 2 bases from J, the gap between germline ends came to 14 bases. Germline CDR1 and CDR2: SGHRS and YFSETQ. The CDR3 is made up of 14 amino acids. CDR3 coding DNA: TGCGCCAGCACCCCAGGACAGTGTAACACTGAAGCTTTCTTT. It codes for CASTPGQCNTEAFF. The whole variable domain, filled in from reference TRBV5-1 and TRBJ1-1, reads KAGVTQTPRYLIKTRGQQVTLSCSPISGHRSVSWYQQTPGQGLQFLFEYFSETQRNKGNFPGRFSGRQFSNSRSEMNVSTLELGDSALYLCASTPGQCNTEAFFGQGTRLTVV.

This clone appeared a few times. The chain uses TRBV12-3 or TRBV12-4 and TRBJ2-6; D remains unclear. With 6 bases removed from V and 0 bases from J, the gap between germline ends came to 6 bases. The length of the CDR3 is 14 residues. CDR3 nucleotide sequence: TGTGCCAGCAGCCTACTCTCTGGGGCCAACGTCCTGACTTTC. Residues: CASSLLSGANVLTF.

Judged by abundance, this clone is medium-sized. The V gene is TRBV7-2, the J gene TRBJ2-7; D is possibly TRBD2 (6 bases). Germline CDR1 and CDR2: SGHTA and FQGNSA. V dropped 1 base and J dropped 1 base, with 8 bases sitting between them. CDR3 length: 14 amino acids. The CDR3 DNA is TGTGCCAGCAGCTTAGTTGGGGGGTCCTACGAGCAGTACTTC. As protein: CASSLVGGSYEQYF. The entire variable domain, with the rest obtained from reference TRBV7-2 and TRBJ2-7, is as follows: GAGVSQSPSNKVTEKGKDVELRCDPISGHTALYWYRQSLGQGLEFLIYFQGNSAPDKSGLPSDRFSAERTGGSVSTLTIQRTQQEDSAVYLCASSLVGGSYEQYFGPGTRLTVT.

This chain connects TRBV11-2 to TRBJ2-7; 12 positions match TRBD2. V was pared by 0 bases and J by 0 bases, with 6 bases of the junction left unmatched. The germline V gene has CDR1 SGHAT and CDR2 FQNNGV. This CDR3 region has 18 residues. CDR3 region: CASSLERTSGENSYEQYF. DNA for the CDR3: TGTGCCAGCAGCTTAGAAAGGACTAGCGGGGAAAACTCCTACGAGCAGTACTTC.

On this clone: One end of the junction is discordant with germline, which a read error may explain. The same CDR3 also results from other DNA sequences found in this sample. This chain connects TRBV7-9 to TRBJ2-4; D is perhaps TRBD1 (5 bases). The CDR3 covers 14 residues. Per germline, CDR1 SEHNR and CDR2 FQNEAQ (reference sequence). The CDR3 DNA sequence: TGCGCCAGCAGCTCTCAGGGTCCGAAGGACATTCAGTACTTC. Amino acids: CASSSQGPKDIQYF.

The rearrangement uses TRBV20-1 and TRBJ1-2; 7 positions match TRBD1. The CDR3 loop spans 13 amino acids. Germline CDR1 and CDR2: DFQATT and SNEGSKA (reference sequence). The trim removed 5 bases at V and 8 bases at J, leaving 11 bases unmatched. DNA for the CDR3: TGCAGTGCTTCAAAGACAGGGATGGACGGCTACACCTTC. It translates to CSASKTGMDGYTF.

A note on this clone: At one boundary the junction diverges from the germline segment, which might be a read error. This rearrangement joins TRBV7-3 to TRBJ2-2, with D perhaps TRBD2 (6 bases). The CDR3 consists of 16 residues. Germline CDR1 reads SGHTA; CDR2 reads FQGTGA. For the CDR3, the DNA is TGTGCCAGCAGCTTAGCGGGATGCGCGAACACCGGTGAGCTGTTTTTT. It translates to CASSLAGCANTGELFF. Complete variable domain (other parts from reference TRBV7-3 and TRBJ2-2): GAGVSQTPSNKVTEKGKYVELRCDPISGHTALYWYRQSLGQGPEFLIYFQGTGAADDSGLPNDRFFAVRPEGSVSTLKIQRTERGDSAVYLCASSLAGCANTGELFFGEGSRLTVL.

V and J are TRBV7-2 and TRBJ2-7, with 12 bases identical to TRBD1. With 4 bases clipped from V and 8 bases from J, the junction kept 6 bases outside the gene matches. The CDR3 contains 14 residues. The germline V gene encodes CDR1 SGHTA and CDR2 FQGNSA. CDR3 DNA sequence: TGTGCCAGCAGCTCGACCGGGACAGGGGGCAAGCAGTACTTC. Translating it yields CASSSTGTGGKQYF.

This clone was detected a few times. This chain connects TRBV6-1 to TRBJ2-7; 10 bases are a match to TRBD1. V was clipped by 4 bases and J by 5 bases; unmatched bases: 8. Germline V gene data show CDR1 as MNHNS and CDR2 as SASEGT. The CDR3 contains 15 residues. CDR3 DNA: TGTGCCAGCAGTGCCGGGACAGGGGCCTTCCACGAGCAGTACTTC. Amino acids: CASSAGTGAFHEQYF.

This clone showed up just a few times. The chain combines TRBV6-1 with TRBJ1-2, with 11 bases aligning to TRBD1. Unmatched junction bases numbered 4, after V lost 6 bases and J lost 4 bases. The length of the CDR3 is 14 residues. Germline V CDR1 and CDR2: MNHNS, SASEGT. CDR3 coding DNA: TGTGCCAGCAGCAGGGACAGGGGGAGCTATGGCTACACCTTC. Amino acid sequence: CASSRDRGSYGYTF.

V usage is TRBV28 and J usage is TRBJ1-2; TRBD1 matches at 7 bases. Trimming at V came to 5 bases and at J to 7 bases, leaving 13 bases not matched to a gene. Germline V CDR1 and CDR2: MDHEN, SYDVKM. CDR3 length: 15 amino acids. The CDR3 DNA is TGTGCCAGCAGTCCCCCAGTGACAGGGACTTCTGGCTACACCTTC. It specifies CASSPPVTGTSGYTF.

The V gene is TRBV24-1, the J gene TRBJ1-1, with D uncertain. Germline V gene lookup returns CDR1 KGHDR and CDR2 SFDVKD. V was trimmed by 2 bases and J by 0 bases, leaving 9 bases between them. The CDR3 totals 15 residues. The CDR3 nucleotides read TGTGCCACCAGTGATTCACGACTCATGAACACTGAAGCTTTCTTT. Its protein is CATSDSRLMNTEAFF.

The rearrangement uses TRBV24-1 and TRBJ1-3; a weak D match, TRBD1 (5 bases). V lost 12 bases and J lost 2, with 10 bases in between. Germline V CDR1 and CDR2: KGHDR, SFDVKD. The CDR3 loop spans 12 amino acids. CDR3 region: CASQGTGNTIYF. CDR3 sequence (DNA): TGTGCCTCTCAGGGTACTGGAAACACCATATATTTT.

This clone was counted between two and nine times. V usage is TRBV6-1 and J usage is TRBJ1-1; possibly TRBD1 for D (5 bases). Trimming removed 4 bases at V and 1 base at J, with 10 bases between. This CDR3 has 14 residues. CDR1 and CDR2 (germline): MNHNS, SASEGT. CDR3 loop: CASSGGRRNTEAFF. CDR3 DNA sequence: TGTGCCAGCAGTGGGGGGAGGAGGAACACTGAAGCTTTCTTT.

This clone turned up a few times. The chain joins TRBV2 to TRBJ1-6; 10 bases are a match to TRBD1. V dropped 8 bases and J dropped 9; count of bases not matched to a gene: 7. The CDR3 covers 14 residues. In germline, CDR1 is SNHLY, CDR2 FYNNEI. CDR3 DNA sequence: TGTGCCAGCGGTGGGACAGGGGATGGTTCACCCCTCCACTTT. Protein: CASGGTGDGSPLHF.

The genes are TRBV28 and TRBJ1-4; D possibly corresponds to TRBD1 (5 bases). CDR3 size: 14 residues. CDR1 and CDR2 (germline): MDHEN, SYDVKM. The ends were cut back, 10 bases at V and 1 base at J, with 13 bases in the middle. CDR3 amino acids: CAITRGLTNEKLFF. DNA of the CDR3: TGTGCCATAACCCGGGGCCTAACTAATGAAAAACTGTTTTTT.

This chain connects TRBV5-1 to TRBJ2-2; a possible D gene is TRBD1 (6 bases). Germline CDR1 reads SGHRS; CDR2 reads YFSETQ. This CDR3 spans 13 amino acids. V dropped 5 bases and J dropped 3 bases, with 8 bases sitting between them. CDR3 sequence reads: CASRDSHTGELFF. The CDR3 DNA reads as TGCGCCAGCAGGGACAGCCACACCGGGGAGCTGTTTTTT.